What follows is one T cell receptor (beta chain) and its context. Its cognate antigen is unknown. Profiling relied on immunoSEQ multiplex PCR, and the TCRdb table lists in-frame clones only, not all of them. The sample consists of some 53,000 clones, 94% of them appearing once. The data were obtained in a study of OX40 agonist ivuxolimab in advanced cancers. Study-level information: Prior anti-PD-1, anti-PD-L1 or anti-CTLA-4 therapy did not bar entry, and approximately 43% had some.

Study results and limitations: CD4+ and CD8+ T cells in blood underwent clonal expansion by week 6 at 0.1 to 3.0 mg/kg.

CDR1 is MNHNS and CDR2 is SASEGT in the germline V gene. This CDR3 is built from 12 residues. The V gene lost 6 bases and the J gene lost 3 bases, with 8 bases spanning the gap. Specimen: CD4+ or CD8+ T cells sorted from blood, collected in a trial of the OX40 agonist ivuxolimab. This TCR derives from an adult with an advanced solid tumor such as melanoma, head and neck, liver or kidney cancer. V gene TRBV6-1 combines with J gene TRBJ2-5; D might be TRBD1 (6 bases). DNA of the CDR3: TGTGCCAGCAGGCACAGGGAAGAGACCCAGTACTTC. Encoded protein: CASRHREETQYF.